The rows below give T cell receptor beta chains drawn from one sample of a study of blood T cell repertoires in COVID-19. Generated by immunoSEQ multiplex PCR, the TCRdb table keeps only in-frame clones and is missing some. In the table there are more than 250,000 clones, 70% to 90% of which are singletons. Sequenced sample: PBMCs or T cells enriched from blood (not recorded which). The origin of the receptors is a woman in her twenties or thirties who had recovered from COVID-19. The CDR3 runs from the conserved cysteine through the conserved F or W. D genes are given only for firm matches. A row's size may be missing; if present it is once, few, many or a size class.

.	TRBV5-4	TRBD1	TRBJ2-2	CASSPRTGGTGNTGELFF	TGTGCCAGCAGCCCAAGGACAGGGGGCACGGGGAACACCGGGGAGCTGTTTTTT
.	TRBV7-7	.	TRBJ1-4	CASSLSPEGKLFF	TGTGCTAGCAGCTTATCCCCGGAGGGAAAACTGTTTTTT
.	TRBV7-9	.	TRBJ1-2	CASSLRENYGYTF	TGTGCCAGCAGCTTACGCGAGAACTATGGCTACACCTTC
.	TRBV6-2/TRBV6-3	.	TRBJ1-4	CASSPELRLQASVIMKKAEAF	TGTGCCAGCAGTCCCGAACTAAGATTACAGGCATCCGTCATAATGAAAAAGGCCGAAGCTTTT
.	TRBV5-6	TRBD1	TRBJ1-4	CASSWGQGAGEKLFF	TGTGCCAGCAGCTGGGGACAGGGGGCAGGTGAAAAACTGTTTTTT
.	TRBV6-5	TRBD1	TRBJ1-2	CASSLEGQGNYGYTF	TGTGCCAGCAGCCTGGAGGGACAGGGAAACTATGGCTACACCTTC
.	TRBV9	.	TRBJ1-2	CASSVGRQADPYGYTF	TGTGCCAGCAGCGTAGGACGACAGGCGGACCCCTATGGCTACACCTTC
.	TRBV10-2	.	TRBJ1-6	CASRTEPSPLHF	TGCGCCAGCAGGACTGAACCGTCACCCCTCCACTTT
.	TRBV6-5	TRBD1	TRBJ1-2	CASRDRDGYTF	TGTGCCAGCAGAGACAGGGATGGCTACACCTTC
.	TRBV5-6	.	TRBJ1-4	CASSLIGRREKLFF	TGTGCCAGCAGCTTGATAGGGAGGCGTGAAAAACTGTTTTTT
.	TRBV7-2	.	TRBJ1-5	CASSSRGDQPQHF	TGTGCCAGCAGCTCTAGGGGCGATCAGCCCCAGCATTTT
.	TRBV10-2	TRBD2	TRBJ2-7	CASSESGGTYEQYF	TGCGCCAGCAGTGAGTCGGGAGGGACCTACGAGCAGTACTTC
once	TRBV4-3	.	TRBJ2-7	CASSQDAAVPYEQYF	TGCGCCAGCAGCCAAGATGCGGCCGTACCCTACGAGCAGTACTTC
.	TRBV1	.	TRBJ2-7	CTSSHPASGYEQYF	TGCACCAGCAGCCACCCAGCCTCGGGCTACGAGCAGTACTTC
.	TRBV7-9	.	TRBJ1-1	CASRPGGSEGGAFF	TGTGCCAGCAGACCGGGAGGCTCCGAAGGGGGAGCTTTCTTT
once	TRBV10-3	.	TRBJ1-2	CAISDRHGYGYTF	TGTGCCATCAGTGACCGACATGGCTATGGCTACACCTTC
.	TRBV5-1	TRBD2	TRBJ2-1	CASSFRLAGGPTYNEQFF	TGCGCCAGCAGCTTCAGGCTAGCGGGGGGGCCGACCTACAATGAGCAGTTCTTC
.	TRBV7-9	.	TRBJ1-3	CASSLLPRGSQRNTIYF	TGTGCCAGCAGCTTACTTCCCAGGGGAAGTCAAAGAAACACCATATATTTT
.	TRBV2	TRBD1	TRBJ2-7	CASTPGQGGRQYF	TGTGCCAGTACACCGGGACAGGGAGGGCGGCAGTACTTC
.	TRBV4-1	TRBD1	TRBJ1-5	CASSDFPGQGDNQPQHF	TGCGCCAGCAGCGACTTTCCGGGACAGGGGGATAATCAGCCCCAGCATTTT
.	TRBV4-1	.	TRBJ1-2	CASSHPAGVDGYTF	TGCGCCAGCAGCCATCCGGCGGGGGTAGATGGCTACACCTTC
.	TRBV5-4	.	TRBJ2-5	CASSLAGRGRYETQYF	TGTGCCAGCAGCTTGGCCGGCAGGGGAAGATATGAGACCCAGTACTTC
.	TRBV5-8	.	TRBJ2-2	CASSLVRGTGELFF	TGTGCCAGCAGCTTGGTTAGGGGCACCGGGGAGCTGTTTTTT
few	TRBV2	.	TRBJ1-5	CASSDASSNQPQHF	TGTGCCAGCAGTGATGCCAGTAGCAATCAGCCCCAGCATTTT
.	TRBV14	TRBD1	TRBJ2-2	CASSHRGRDTGELFF	TGTGCCAGCAGCCACAGGGGGCGCGACACCGGGGAGCTGTTTTTT